This TCR beta chain was captured in a study of human T cells and chemical hapten exposure. The time point: patch test 1, 2 weeks after DPC sensitization. Treatment defined: therapeutic diphenylcyclopropenone sensitization with weekly scalp DPC. Trimming stripped 2 bases from V and 6 bases from J, with 6 bases between. Germline V gene data show CDR1 as SGHRS and CDR2 as YFSETQ. The CDR3 consists of 13 residues. In this sample, this clonotype turned up a few times. The antigen is undetermined. In TCRdb, the RACE reads were re-called with MiXCR into one record per CDR3 protein. Of some 200,000 distinct CDR3 sequences detected, about 22% appear once; the ten largest clones hold about 6.7%. Study results and limitations: TCRs above 1 in 1000 frequency did not change with DPC sensitization.

The receptor was isolated from a woman aged 50 to 65 with alopecia areata. Some clones in this sample may be carry-over from other donors' samples. The chain is built from TRBV5-1 and TRBJ1-6; TRBD1 is a possible D gene (5 bases). This material consisted of whole blood, taken in connection with sensitization to the hapten diphenylcyclopropenone (DPC). For the CDR3, the DNA is TGCGCCAGCAGCTTACAGGTTAATTCACCCCTCCACTTT. This sequence encodes CASSLQVNSPLHF.